Below are 15 T cell receptor beta chains sequenced from a single sample in a study of Ad26.COV2.S vaccination and SARS-CoV-2 variants. Generated by immunoSEQ multiplex PCR, the TCRdb table keeps only in-frame clones and is missing some. Of 240,000 or so clones listed, roughly 90% were seen once; the top ten hold 9.5% to 12%. The treatment is: roughly 19 received Ad26.COV2.S at low or high dose, single or two shots; several received placebo; per-sample allocation not given. It was on day 63 after the first vaccine or placebo injection that samples were taken. Source: peripheral blood, taken in a trial of Ad26.COV2.S vaccine versus placebo. All receptors come from a person between 18 and 59 years old who received the Ad26.COV2.S COVID-19 vaccine or a placebo.

CDR3 in DNA: TGTGCCAGCACCTCCCAATATCAGCCCCAGCATTTT. Its protein product is CASTSQYQPQHF. The V gene is TRBV28, the J gene TRBJ1-5, with no clear D. This CDR3 contains 12 residues. The V gene's germline CDR1 is MDHEN and CDR2 SYDVKM. Trimming took 7 bases from V and 5 from J, leaving 9 bases between them.

The chain links TRBV7-9 to TRBJ1-2; D is uncertain. V dropped 5 bases and J dropped 0 bases, with 7 bases sitting between them. CDR1 and CDR2 from the germline V gene are SEHNR and FQNEAQ (reference sequence). The CDR3 loop spans 13 amino acids. The CDR3 DNA sequence: TGTGCCAGCAGCGCCAGTGCTAACTATGGCTACACCTTC. This codes for CASSASANYGYTF.

The chain joins TRBV2 to TRBJ1-2; D gene uncertain. The length of the CDR3 is 13 residues. V dropped 7 bases and J dropped 3 bases, with 12 bases sitting between them. Per germline, CDR1 SNHLY and CDR2 FYNNEI. The CDR3 reads CASTQDFDYGYTF. In DNA form, the CDR3 reads TGTGCCAGCACCCAAGATTTTGACTATGGCTACACCTTC.

The chain is built from TRBV28 and TRBJ2-7, with 8 nucleotides matching TRBD2. The J segment lost 2 bases and the V segment lost 4 bases, leaving 10 bases of the junction unmatched. The CDR3 extends over 16 amino acids. Per germline, CDR1 MDHEN and CDR2 SYDVKM. CDR3 protein: CASSSSSGGRTYEQYF. As DNA, the CDR3 is TGTGCCAGCAGTTCCTCCTCGGGGGGGAGAACCTACGAGCAGTACTTC. The full variable domain, completed using reference TRBV28 and TRBJ2-7, is DVKVTQSSRYLVKRTGEKVFLECVQDMDHENMFWYRQDPGLGLRLIYFSYDVKMKEKGDIPEGYSVSREKKERFSLILESASTNQTSMYLCASSSSSGGRTYEQYFGPGTRLTVT.

The V and J genes are TRBV6-5 and TRBJ2-2; D gene uncertain. The V gene's germline CDR1 is MNHEY and CDR2 SVGAGI. The CDR3 is 15 amino acids. V gave up 0 bases and J gave up 7 bases, with 12 bases separating them. CDR3 bases: TGTGCCAGCAGTTACTCGCGGCCCCGAGGCGGGGAGCTGTTTTTT. Its translation is CASSYSRPRGGELFF.

The chain carries TRBV7-2 and TRBJ1-3; D might be TRBD1 (5 bases). The germline V and J ends were trimmed by 5 bases and 7 bases, with 12 bases remaining between them. CDR1 and CDR2 (germline): SGHTA, FQGNSA. CDR3 length equals 13 residues. The CDR3 DNA reads as TGTGCCAGCAGCCAGCAGGGCTCCAACACCATATATTTT. Amino acid sequence: CASSQQGSNTIYF.

V usage is TRBV19 and J usage is TRBJ1-3; 9 positions match TRBD1. The CDR3 has 16 amino acids. V dropped 5 bases and J dropped 3; count of bases not matched to a gene: 8. Germline values: CDR1 LNHDA, CDR2 SQIVND (reference sequence). CDR3 nucleotides: TGTGCCAGTAGTCCCGGGACAGGGAGGTTTGGAAACACCATATATTTT. This encodes CASSPGTGRFGNTIYF.

The V gene is TRBV6-2 or TRBV6-3, the J gene TRBJ2-5, with 11 positions matching TRBD2. The germline V gene has CDR1 MNHEY and CDR2 SVGEGT. This CDR3 contains 15 residues. The ends lost 5 bases at V and 5 bases at J; junction bases unmatched: 7. CDR3 sequence (DNA): TGTGCCAGCAGTACCCCGACTAGCGGGATTGAGACCCAGTACTTC. This encodes CASSTPTSGIETQYF.

V is TRBV28 and J is TRBJ2-6; the match to TRBD1 covers 7 bases. This CDR3 region has 16 residues. With V trimmed by 5 bases and J by 0 bases, 4 bases remained unmatched. Germline V CDR1 and CDR2: MDHEN, SYDVKM. The CDR3 DNA reads as TGTGCCAGCAGTCCGGGACAGAGCTCTGGGGCCAACGTCCTGACTTTC. Its translation: CASSPGQSSGANVLTF.

Comments on this clone: Mismatch with germline at one junction end may stem from a read error. This rearrangement joins TRBV7-9 to TRBJ2-1; no reliable D call. Germline CDR1 and CDR2: SEHNR and FQNEAQ (reference sequence). This CDR3 comprises 11 residues. The CDR3 coding sequence is TGTGCCAGCAGCTCCGACAATGAGCAGTTCTTC. Its translation is CASSSDNEQFF. The full variable domain, its missing parts supplied by reference TRBV7-9 and TRBJ2-1, is DTGVSQNPRHKITKRGQNVTFRCDPISEHNRLYWYRQTLGQGPEFLTYFQNEAQLEKSRLLSDRFSAERPKGSFSTLEIQRTEQGDSAMYLCASSSDNEQFFGPGTRLTVL.

The chain recombines TRBV15 with TRBJ2-5, with 10 bases matching TRBD1. Germline V gene lookup returns CDR1 LNHNV and CDR2 YYDKDF (reference sequence). This CDR3 comprises 16 residues. The V and J ends lost 2 bases and 3 bases, in that order; junction bases with no gene match: 6. The DNA of the CDR3 is TGTGCCACCAGCAGATCACTCGGGACAGGGGAAGAGACCCAGTACTTC. The encoded protein is CATSRSLGTGEETQYF. The entire variable domain, with the rest obtained from reference TRBV15 and TRBJ2-5, is as follows: DAMVIQNPRYQVTQFGKPVTLSCSQTLNHNVMYWYQQKSSQAPKLLFHYYDKDFNNEADTPDNFQSRRPNTSFCFLDIRSPGLGDTAMYLCATSRSLGTGEETQYFGPGTRLLVL.

This chain joins TRBV3-1 (or the pseudogene TRBV3-2) and TRBJ1-5, with unresolved D. V was shortened by 1 base and J by 5 bases, with 6 bases between the two germline ends. CDR3 length: 13 amino acids. Germline V gene lookup returns CDR1 LGHDT and CDR2 YNNKEL (reference sequence). CDR3 DNA: TGTGCCAGCAGCCAAGTCAAGGATCAGCCCCAGCATTTT. The encoded protein is CASSQVKDQPQHF.

This chain connects TRBV19 to TRBJ1-1, with TRBD1 as a possible D gene (5 bases). V lost 4 bases, J lost 0 bases, and 9 bases lay in between. The CDR3 loop spans 14 amino acids. Germline V gives CDR1 LNHDA, CDR2 SQIVND (reference sequence). In DNA, the CDR3 is TGTGCCAGTAGTACCGCGGGGCTGAACACTGAAGCTTTCTTT. This encodes CASSTAGLNTEAFF.

Written as DNA, the CDR3 is TGTGCCAGCAGTTACGGAGGGATTGACACTGAAGCTTTCTTT. Protein sequence: CASSYGGIDTEAFF. The genes are TRBV6-5 and TRBJ1-1, with D unclear. The CDR3 covers 14 residues. V gave up 2 bases and J gave up 3 bases, with 10 bases separating them. The germline gives CDR1 MNHEY, CDR2 SVGAGI.

The sample holds a few counts of this clone. V usage is TRBV23-1 and J usage is TRBJ2-7; D remains unclear. TRBV23-1 is recorded as an ORF, its role being uncertain. The CDR3 has 17 residues. The V gene lost 0 bases and the J gene lost 4 bases, with 19 bases spanning the gap. CDR3 DNA sequence: TGCGCCAGCAGTCAATCGTCCCAGTCACCCCTAGGGTACGAGCAGTACTTC. Residues: CASSQSSQSPLGYEQYF.